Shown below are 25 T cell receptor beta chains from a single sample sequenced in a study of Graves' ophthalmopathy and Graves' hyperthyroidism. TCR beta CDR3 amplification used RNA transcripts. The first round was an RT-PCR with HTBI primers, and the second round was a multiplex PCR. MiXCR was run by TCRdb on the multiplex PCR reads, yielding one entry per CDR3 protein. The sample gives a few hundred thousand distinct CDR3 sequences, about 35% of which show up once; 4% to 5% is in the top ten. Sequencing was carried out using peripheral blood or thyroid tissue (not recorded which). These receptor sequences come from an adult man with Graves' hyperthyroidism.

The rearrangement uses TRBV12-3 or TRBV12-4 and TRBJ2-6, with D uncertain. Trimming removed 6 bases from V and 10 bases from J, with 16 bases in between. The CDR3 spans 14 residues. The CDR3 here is CASSQARAANVLTF. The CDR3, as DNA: TGTGCCAGCAGCCAAGCCCGGGCAGCTAACGTCCTGACTTTC.

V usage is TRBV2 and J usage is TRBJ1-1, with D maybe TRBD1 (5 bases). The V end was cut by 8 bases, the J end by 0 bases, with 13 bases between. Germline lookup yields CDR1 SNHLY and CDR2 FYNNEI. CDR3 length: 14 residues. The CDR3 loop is CASQVTVMNTEAFF. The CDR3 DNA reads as TGTGCCAGCCAAGTGACAGTGATGAACACTGAAGCTTTCTTT.

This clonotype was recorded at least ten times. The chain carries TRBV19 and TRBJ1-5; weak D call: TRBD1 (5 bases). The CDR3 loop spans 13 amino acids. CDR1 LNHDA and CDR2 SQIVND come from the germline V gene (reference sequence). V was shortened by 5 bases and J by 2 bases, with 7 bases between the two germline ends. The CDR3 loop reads CASSGGGNQPQHF. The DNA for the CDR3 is TGTGCCAGTAGTGGGGGGGGCAATCAGCCCCAGCATTTT.

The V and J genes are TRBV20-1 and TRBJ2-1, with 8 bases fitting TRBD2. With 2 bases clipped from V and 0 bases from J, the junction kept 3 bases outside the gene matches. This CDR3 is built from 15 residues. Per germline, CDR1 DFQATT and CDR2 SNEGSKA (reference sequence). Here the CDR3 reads CSARTSGSSYNEQFF. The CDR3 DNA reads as TGCAGTGCTAGAACTAGCGGCAGCTCCTACAATGAGCAGTTCTTC.

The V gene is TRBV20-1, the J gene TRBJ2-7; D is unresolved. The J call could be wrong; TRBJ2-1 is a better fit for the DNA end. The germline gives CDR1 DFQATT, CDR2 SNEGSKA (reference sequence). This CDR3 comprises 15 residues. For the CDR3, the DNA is TGCAGTGCTAGATCCGACTTAAGCTCCTACAATGAGCAGTTCTTC. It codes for CSARSDLSSYNEQFF.

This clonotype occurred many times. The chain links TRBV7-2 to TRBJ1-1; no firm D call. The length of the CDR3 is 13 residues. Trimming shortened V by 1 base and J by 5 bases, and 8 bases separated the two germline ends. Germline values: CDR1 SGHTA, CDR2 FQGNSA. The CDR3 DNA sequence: TGTGCCAGCAGCTTAGTCTATGGGACTGAAGCTTTCTTT. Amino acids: CASSLVYGTEAFF.

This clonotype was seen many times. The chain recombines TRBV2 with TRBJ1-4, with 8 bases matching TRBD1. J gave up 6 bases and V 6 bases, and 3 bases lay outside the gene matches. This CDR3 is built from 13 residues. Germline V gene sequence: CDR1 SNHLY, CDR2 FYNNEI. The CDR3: CASREGQDEKLFF. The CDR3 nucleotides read TGTGCCAGCAGGGAGGGACAGGATGAAAAACTGTTTTTT. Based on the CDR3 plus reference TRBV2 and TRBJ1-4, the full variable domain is EPEVTQTPSHQVTQMGQEVILRCVPISNHLYFYWYRQILGQKVEFLVSFYNNEISEKSEIFDDQFSVERPDGSNFTLKIRSTKLEDSAMYFCASREGQDEKLFFGSGTQLSVL.

For the CDR3, the DNA is TGTGCCAGCAGTTTAAGTCCCCCGACAGGGGCCTACGAGCAGTACTTC. Its protein is CASSLSPPTGAYEQYF. The chain links TRBV12-3 or TRBV12-4 to TRBJ2-7; 8 positions agree with TRBD1. The CDR3 is 16 amino acids. V lost 2 bases to trimming and J lost 2 bases; unmatched junction nucleotides: 8.

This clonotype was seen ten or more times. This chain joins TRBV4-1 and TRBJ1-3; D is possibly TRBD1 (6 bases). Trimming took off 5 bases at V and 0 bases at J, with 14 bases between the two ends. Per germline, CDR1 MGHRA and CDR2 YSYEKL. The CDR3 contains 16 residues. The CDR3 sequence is CASSAPDRHSGNTIYF. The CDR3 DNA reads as TGCGCCAGCAGCGCTCCTGACAGGCACTCTGGAAACACCATATATTTT.

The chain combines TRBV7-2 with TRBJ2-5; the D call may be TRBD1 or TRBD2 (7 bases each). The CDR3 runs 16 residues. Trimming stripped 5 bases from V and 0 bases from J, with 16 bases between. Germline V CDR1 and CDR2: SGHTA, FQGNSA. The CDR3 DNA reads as TGTGCCAGCAGCCGCAGGGGGGGGGGGGACCAAGAGACCCAGTACTTC. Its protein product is CASSRRGGGDQETQYF.

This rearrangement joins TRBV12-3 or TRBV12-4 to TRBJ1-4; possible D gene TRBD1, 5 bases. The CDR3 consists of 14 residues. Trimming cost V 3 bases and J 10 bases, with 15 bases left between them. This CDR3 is CASSFRGRDGKLFF. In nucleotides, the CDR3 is TGTGCCAGCAGTTTTAGGGGCAGGGATGGAAAACTGTTTTTT.

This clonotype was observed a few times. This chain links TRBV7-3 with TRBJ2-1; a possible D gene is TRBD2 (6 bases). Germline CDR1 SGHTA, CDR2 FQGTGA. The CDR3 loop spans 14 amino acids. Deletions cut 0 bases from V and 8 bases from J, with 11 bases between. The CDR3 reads CASSLTAGAYEQFF. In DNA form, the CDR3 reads TGTGCCAGCAGCTTAACAGCGGGTGCGTATGAGCAGTTCTTC.

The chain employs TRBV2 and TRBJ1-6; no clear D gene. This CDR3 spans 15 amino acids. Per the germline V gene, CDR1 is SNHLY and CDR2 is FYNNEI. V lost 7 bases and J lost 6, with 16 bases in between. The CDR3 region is CASKKDGVGNSPLHF. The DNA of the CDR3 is TGTGCCAGCAAGAAGGACGGGGTCGGTAATTCACCCCTCCACTTT.

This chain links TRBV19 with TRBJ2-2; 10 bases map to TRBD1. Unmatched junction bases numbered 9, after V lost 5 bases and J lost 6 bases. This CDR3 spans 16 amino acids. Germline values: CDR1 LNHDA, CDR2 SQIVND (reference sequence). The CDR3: CASSSPTGGASGELFF. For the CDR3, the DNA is TGTGCCAGTAGTTCGCCGACAGGGGGCGCTTCCGGGGAGCTGTTTTTT.

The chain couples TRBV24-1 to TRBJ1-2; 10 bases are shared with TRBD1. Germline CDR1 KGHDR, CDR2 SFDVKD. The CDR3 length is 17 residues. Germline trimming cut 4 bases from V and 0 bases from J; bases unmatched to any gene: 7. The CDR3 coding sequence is TGTGCCACCAGTGAAACCGGGACAGGGGACTCTAACTATGGCTACACCTTC. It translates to CATSETGTGDSNYGYTF.

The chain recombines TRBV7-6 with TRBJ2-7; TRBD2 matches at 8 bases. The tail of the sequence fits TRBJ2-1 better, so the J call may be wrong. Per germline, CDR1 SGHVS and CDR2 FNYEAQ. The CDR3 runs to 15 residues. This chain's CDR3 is CASSLVAAGGNEQFF. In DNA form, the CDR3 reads TGTGCCAGCAGCTTGGTAGCGGCGGGAGGCAATGAGCAGTTCTTC.

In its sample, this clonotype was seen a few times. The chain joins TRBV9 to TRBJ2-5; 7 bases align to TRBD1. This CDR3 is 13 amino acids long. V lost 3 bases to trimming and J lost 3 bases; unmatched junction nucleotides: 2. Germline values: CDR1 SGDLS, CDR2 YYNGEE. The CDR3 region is CASSAGTEETQYF. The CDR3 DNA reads TGTGCCAGCAGCGCCGGGACAGAAGAGACCCAGTACTTC. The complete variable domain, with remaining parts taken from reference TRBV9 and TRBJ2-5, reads DSGVTQTPKHLITATGQRVTLRCSPRSGDLSVYWYQQSLDQGLQFLIQYYNGEERAKGNILERFSAQQFPDLHSELNLSSLELGDSALYFCASSAGTEETQYFGPGTRLLVL.

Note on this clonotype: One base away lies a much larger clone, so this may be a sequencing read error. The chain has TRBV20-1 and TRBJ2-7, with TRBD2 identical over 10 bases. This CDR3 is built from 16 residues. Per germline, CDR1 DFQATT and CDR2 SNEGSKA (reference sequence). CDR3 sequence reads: CSAAPPSGGYSDEQYF. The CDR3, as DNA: TGCAGTGCAGCACCTCCTAGCGGGGGTTACTCCGACGAGCAGTACTTC.

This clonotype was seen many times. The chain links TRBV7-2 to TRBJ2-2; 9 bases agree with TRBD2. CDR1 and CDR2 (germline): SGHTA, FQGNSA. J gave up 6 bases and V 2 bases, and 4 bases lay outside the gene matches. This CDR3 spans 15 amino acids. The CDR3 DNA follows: TGTGCCAGCAGCTTAATGCGGGGGGGCCCCGGGGAGCTGTTTTTT. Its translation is CASSLMRGGPGELFF. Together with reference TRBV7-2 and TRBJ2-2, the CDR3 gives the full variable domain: GAGVSQSPSNKVTEKGKDVELRCDPISGHTALYWYRQSLGQGLEFLIYFQGNSAPDKSGLPSDRFSAERTGGSVSTLTIQRTQQEDSAVYLCASSLMRGGPGELFFGEGSRLTVL.

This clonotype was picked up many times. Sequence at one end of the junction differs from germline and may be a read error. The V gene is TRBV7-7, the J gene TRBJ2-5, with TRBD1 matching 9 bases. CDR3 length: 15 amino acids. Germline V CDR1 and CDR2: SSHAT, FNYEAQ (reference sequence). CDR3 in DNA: TGTGCTAGCAGCTTAAGACAGGGGGTAAAGGAGACCCAGTACTTC. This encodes CASSLRQGVKETQYF.

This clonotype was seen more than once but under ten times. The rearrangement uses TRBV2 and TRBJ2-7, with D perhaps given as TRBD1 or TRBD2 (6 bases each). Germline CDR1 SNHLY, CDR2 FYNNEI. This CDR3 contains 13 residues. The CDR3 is CASGGGGTYEQYF. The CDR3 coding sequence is TGTGCTAGCGGTGGGGGCGGAACCTACGAGCAGTACTTC.

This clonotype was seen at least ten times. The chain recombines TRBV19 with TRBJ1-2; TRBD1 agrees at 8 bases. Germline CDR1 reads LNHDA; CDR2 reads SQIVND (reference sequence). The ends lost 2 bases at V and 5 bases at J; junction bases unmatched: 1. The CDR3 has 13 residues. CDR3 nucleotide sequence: TGTGCCAGTAGTATAAGGACAGGGTATGGCTACACCTTC. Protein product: CASSIRTGYGYTF.

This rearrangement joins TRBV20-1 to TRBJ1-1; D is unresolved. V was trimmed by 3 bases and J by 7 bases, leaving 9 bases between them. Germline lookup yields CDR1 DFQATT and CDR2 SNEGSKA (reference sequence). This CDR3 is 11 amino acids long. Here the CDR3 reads CSASARFEAFF. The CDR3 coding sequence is TGCAGTGCTAGTGCCCGGTTTGAAGCTTTCTTT.

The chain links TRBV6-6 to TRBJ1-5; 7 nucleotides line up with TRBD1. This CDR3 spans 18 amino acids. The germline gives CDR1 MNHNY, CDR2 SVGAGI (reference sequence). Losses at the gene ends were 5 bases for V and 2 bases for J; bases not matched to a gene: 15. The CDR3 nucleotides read TGTGCCAGCAGTCCCAACAAGGGGGGGACAGTAGGCAATCAGCCCCAGCATTTT. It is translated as CASSPNKGGTVGNQPQHF.

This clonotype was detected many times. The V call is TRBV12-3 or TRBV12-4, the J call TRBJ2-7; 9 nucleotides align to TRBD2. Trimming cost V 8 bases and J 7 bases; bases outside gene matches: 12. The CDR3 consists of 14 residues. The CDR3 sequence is CASGLAGEAGEQYF. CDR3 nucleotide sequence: TGTGCCAGCGGATTAGCGGGAGAAGCGGGTGAGCAGTACTTC.